This entry concerns a single TCR beta chain. This record belongs to a study of shared T cell receptors in the human thymus. Libraries were prepared by immunoSEQ multiplex PCR; TCRdb keeps only in-frame clonotypes and omits some of them. The table includes 600,000 to 900,000 clones, roughly 85% detected once. CDR1 and CDR2 from the germline V gene are MNHNS and SASEGT. V was trimmed by 4 bases and J by 6 bases, leaving 15 bases between them. The length of the CDR3 is 14 residues. These sequences were also reported in another study, on human thymus T cells. As reported in that work: Donors were healthy Finnish babies undergoing corrective operations for congenital heart defects. The source of the thymus tissue was resections taken during corrective heart surgery. Thymic and blood repertoires showed apparently biased V and J gene usage.

The chain is built from TRBV6-1 and TRBJ1-2; D gene uncertain. The clonotype originates from a girl under three years old with a congenital heart defect. Sequenced material: thymocytes. The CDR3 region is CASSAHVPGDGYTF. The CDR3 DNA reads as TGTGCCAGCAGTGCCCATGTCCCGGGAGATGGCTACACCTTC.